These 31 T cell receptor beta chains share one sample of origin, sequenced in a study of identical twins' blood T cells. TCRdb re-called the 5' RACE reads through MiXCR, storing one row per CDR3 protein. The table records 1,300 or so distinct CDR3 sequences, over 60% of them present only once. Material: PBMCs. These receptors all come from a woman aged 18 to 50 in good health.

V is TRBV20-1 and J is TRBJ2-4; D gene unclear. V was trimmed by 2 bases and J by 0 bases, leaving 5 bases between them. CDR3 length: 13 amino acids. Per germline, CDR1 DFQATT and CDR2 SNEGSKA (reference sequence). This chain's CDR3 is CSARFIAKNIQYF. The CDR3 bases are TGCAGTGCTAGATTTATAGCCAAAAACATTCAGTACTTC.

This rearrangement joins TRBV7-8 to TRBJ2-3; 10 bases agree with TRBD2. Germline V lookup: CDR1 SGHVS, CDR2 FQNEAQ. The CDR3 has 15 amino acids. J gave up 2 bases and V 5 bases, and 4 bases lay outside the gene matches. Here the CDR3 reads CASSPGLAVTDTQYF. In DNA form, the CDR3 reads TGTGCCAGCAGCCCAGGACTAGCGGTCACAGATACGCAGTATTTT.

This chain uses TRBV6-1 with TRBJ2-7, with 8 nucleotides matching TRBD1. Trimming removed 5 bases from V and 3 bases from J; junction bases left unmatched: 9. This CDR3 has 15 residues. Germline V gene data show CDR1 as MNHNS and CDR2 as SASEGT. This CDR3 reads CASSRYGQGNYEQYF. CDR3 DNA sequence: TGTGCCAGCAGTCGCTATGGACAGGGAAACTACGAGCAGTACTTC.

The gene calls are TRBV28 and TRBJ1-2; D not certain. CDR1 is MDHEN, CDR2 SYDVKM, per germline. Between the trimmed V and J ends, which lost 2 bases and 6 bases, there was a span of 13 bases. The CDR3 runs to 14 residues. CDR3 bases: TGTGCCAGCAGTTTAAGCAAGTACCCCAATGGCTACACCTTC. It specifies CASSLSKYPNGYTF.

Comments on this clonotype: At one end the junction does not follow the germline gene, possibly because of a read error. The gene calls are TRBV4-1 and TRBJ2-7; tentatively, D is TRBD2 (5 bases). Germline loops: CDR1 MGHRA, CDR2 YSYEKL. The CDR3 is 15 amino acids. CDR3 amino acids: CASGQSGLPTYEQYF. The CDR3 DNA is TGCGCCAGCGGCCAAAGCGGATTACCAACCTACGAGCAGTACTTC.

This clonotype was found a few times. This rearrangement joins TRBV6-1 to TRBJ1-6, with TRBD1 matching 9 bases. With V trimmed by 5 bases and J by 12 bases, 5 bases remained unmatched. Germline lookup yields CDR1 MNHNS and CDR2 SASEGT. CDR3 length: 13 residues. The CDR3 DNA follows: TGTGCCAGCAGTCGGACAGGGGACGGACCCCTCCACTTT. Its translation: CASSRTGDGPLHF.

The chain couples TRBV6-1 to TRBJ2-2; 7 bases fit TRBD1. The CDR3 runs to 15 residues. With 2 bases clipped from V and 5 bases from J, the junction kept 5 bases outside the gene matches. Germline CDR1 and CDR2: MNHNS and SASEGT. CDR3 DNA: TGTGCCAGCAGTGAAACCGGGACAGAAACCGGGGAGCTGTTTTTT. This sequence encodes CASSETGTETGELFF.

The chain couples TRBV6-5 to TRBJ1-2; D is ambiguous. This CDR3 contains 13 residues. The ends were cut back, 0 bases at V and 4 bases at J, with 6 bases in the middle. The germline CDR1 and CDR2 sequences are MNHEY and SVGAGI. The CDR3 coding sequence is TGTGCCAGCAGTTACTCGACCAGCTATGGCTACACCTTC. Amino acids: CASSYSTSYGYTF.

The V call is TRBV10-3, the J call TRBJ2-3, with 11 bases lining up with TRBD1. The J segment lost 3 bases and the V segment lost 5 bases, leaving 4 bases of the junction unmatched. Germline-derived CDR1 and CDR2 are ENHRY and SYGVKD. This CDR3 has 15 amino acids. CDR3 sequence reads: CAISRGQGETDTQYF. The CDR3 DNA is TGTGCCATCAGTCGGGGACAGGGGGAGACAGATACGCAGTATTTT.

The gene calls are TRBV3-1 and TRBJ2-1; TRBD2 matches 12 bases. Germline CDR1 and CDR2: LGHDT and YNNKEL (reference sequence). Trimming cost V 4 bases and J 4 bases; bases outside gene matches: 2. The CDR3 covers 15 residues. Written as DNA, the CDR3 is TGTGCCAGCAGCCCTACTAGCGGGGGGTACAATGAGCAGTTCTTC. This codes for CASSPTSGGYNEQFF.

V is TRBV20-1 and J is TRBJ2-1; D ambiguous. Germline V gene sequence: CDR1 DFQATT, CDR2 SNEGSKA (reference sequence). Trimming removed 6 bases at V and 8 bases at J, with 23 bases between. The CDR3 length is 15 residues. CDR3 region: CSAPTRFSPTHEQFF. CDR3 DNA sequence: TGCAGTGCCCCCACCCGCTTCAGCCCTACCCATGAGCAGTTCTTC.

This clonotype was seen more than once but under ten times. The chain has TRBV28 and TRBJ2-2; TRBD1 might be the D (5 bases). The CDR3 runs 15 residues. The germline CDR1 and CDR2 sequences are MDHEN and SYDVKM. The V end was cut by 4 bases, the J end by 3 bases, with 12 bases between. As DNA, the CDR3 is TGTGCCAGCAGTTCAGGGATCCGGGACACCGGGGAGCTGTTTTTT. It encodes CASSSGIRDTGELFF.

The chain uses TRBV4-1 and TRBJ2-7; TRBD1 agrees at 11 bases. CDR1 is MGHRA and CDR2 is YSYEKL in the germline V gene. Germline trimming cut 6 bases from V and 7 bases from J; bases unmatched to any gene: 5. CDR3 length: 13 residues. The CDR3, as DNA: TGCGCCAGCAGGGGGACAGGGGGTTTAGAGCAGTACTTC. This sequence encodes CASRGTGGLEQYF.

This chain uses TRBV7-3 with TRBJ2-1, with TRBD1 identical over 9 bases. Germline CDR1 reads SGHTA; CDR2 reads FQGTGA. Unmatched junction bases numbered 1, after V lost 3 bases and J lost 7 bases. The CDR3 runs 13 residues. The CDR3 region is CASSFGTGNEQFF. Written as DNA, the CDR3 is TGTGCCAGCAGCTTTGGGACAGGGAATGAGCAGTTCTTC.

The V and J genes are TRBV10-3 and TRBJ1-2; D might be TRBD1 (5 bases). This CDR3 has 16 residues. CDR1 is ENHRY and CDR2 is SYGVKD in the germline V gene. V was trimmed by 4 bases and J by 2 bases, leaving 17 bases between them. The CDR3 spells CAISVAGPTTNYGYTF. The DNA of the CDR3 is TGTGCCATCAGTGTAGCGGGACCTACGACCAACTATGGCTACACCTTC.

This chain links TRBV5-4 with TRBJ1-1, with a weak D call TRBD1 (5 bases). There are 15 residues in the CDR3. Germline assignment: CDR1 SGHNT and CDR2 YYREEE (reference sequence). V lost 0 bases to trimming and J lost 1 base, with 10 bases between them. This CDR3 is CASSLAGASNTEAFF. CDR3 bases: TGTGCCAGCAGCTTGGCCGGGGCCTCGAACACTGAAGCTTTCTTT.

The rearrangement uses TRBV10-3 and TRBJ1-2; D gene uncertain. The CDR3 covers 12 residues. The ends were cut back, 2 bases at V and 8 bases at J, with 9 bases in the middle. Germline V lookup: CDR1 ENHRY, CDR2 SYGVKD. Written as DNA, the CDR3 is TGTGCCATCAGTGAGAGCCTTGGGGGCTACACCTTC. Its protein is CAISESLGGYTF.

The chain employs TRBV6-2 or TRBV6-3 and TRBJ2-3; D assignment may be TRBD1 or TRBD2 (5 bases each). Trimming took off 6 bases at V and 2 bases at J, with 15 bases between the two ends. Germline-derived CDR1 and CDR2 are MNHEY and SVGEGT. This CDR3 contains 15 residues. The CDR3 nucleotides read TGTGCCAGCAGCCGGGGACCGGTTACCACAGATACGCAGTATTTT. Amino acids: CASSRGPVTTDTQYF.

This clonotype came up once. The chain carries TRBV7-2 and TRBJ1-5; D call uncertain. Trimming took off 1 base at V and 7 bases at J, with 8 bases between the two ends. Germline CDR1 SGHTA, CDR2 FQGNSA. The CDR3 totals 13 residues. Here the CDR3 reads CASSLGGWQPQHF. CDR3 coding DNA: TGTGCCAGCAGCTTAGGAGGGTGGCAGCCCCAGCATTTT.

The chain carries TRBV6-9 and TRBJ1-2, with D maybe TRBD1 (5 bases). Per germline, CDR1 MNHGY and CDR2 SVAAGI. V was clipped by 6 bases and J by 3 bases, with 20 bases between them. This CDR3 is 16 amino acids long. CDR3 sequence: CASSQPGNGVYYGYTF. In DNA, the CDR3 is TGTGCCAGCAGCCAACCAGGGAACGGGGTGTACTATGGCTACACCTTC.

This clonotype was seen only a few times. The chain is built from TRBV10-3 and TRBJ1-5; D uncertain. Per the germline V gene, CDR1 is ENHRY and CDR2 is SYGVKD. V lost 6 bases to trimming and J lost 6 bases, with 12 bases between them. This CDR3 is built from 13 residues. CDR3 coding DNA: TGTGCCATCAGCCACATGGTCAGTCAGCCCCAGCATTTT. Translating gives CAISHMVSQPQHF.

The genes are TRBV4-1 and TRBJ1-4; D gene ambiguous. Germline V lookup: CDR1 MGHRA, CDR2 YSYEKL. Between the trimmed V and J ends, which lost 0 bases and 8 bases, there was a span of 10 bases. This CDR3 comprises 14 residues. The CDR3 nucleotides are TGCGCCAGCAGCCAAGACGGCCTCATCGAAAAACTGTTTTTT. Protein sequence: CASSQDGLIEKLFF.

The chain joins TRBV6-2 or TRBV6-3 to TRBJ2-7; D call uncertain. V lost 3 bases, J lost 5 bases, and 5 bases lay in between. The CDR3 runs 11 residues. The germline V gene has CDR1 MNHEY and CDR2 SVGEGT. CDR3 protein: CASSYVHEQYF. In DNA, the CDR3 is TGTGCCAGCAGTTATGTGCACGAGCAGTACTTC.

The V and J genes are TRBV5-4 and TRBJ2-7; a possible D gene is TRBD1 (7 bases). The CDR3 consists of 17 residues. Per the germline V gene, CDR1 is SGHNT and CDR2 is YYREEE (reference sequence). Deletions cut 0 bases from V and 0 bases from J, with 16 bases between. The CDR3 is CASSLAGGQPSSYEQYF. CDR3 sequence (DNA): TGTGCCAGCAGCTTGGCCGGGGGACAGCCCAGCTCCTACGAGCAGTACTTC.

The CDR3 sequence is CATSLRLAGEYEQYF. The CDR3 DNA follows: TGTGCCACTAGCCTTAGACTAGCGGGGGAATACGAGCAGTACTTC. V and J are TRBV6-4 and TRBJ2-7; TRBD2 matches 12 bases. The CDR3 runs to 15 residues. Per germline, CDR1 MRHNA and CDR2 SNTAGT. Trimming cost V 10 bases and J 4 bases; bases outside gene matches: 11.

Remarks on this clonotype: A read error may explain this, as a much larger clone is one base away. The J gene is TRBJ1-1, the V gene TRBV10-1, with a tentative D call TRBD1 (5 bases). Trimming left V 6 bases short and J 5 bases short, with 22 bases between. Germline values: CDR1 WNHNN, CDR2 SYGVQD (reference sequence). The CDR3 runs 16 residues. CDR3 DNA: TGCGCCAGCAGCACCCCTTCTCGGGACGGGGGTACTGAAGCTTTCTTT. Encoded protein: CASSTPSRDGGTEAFF.

The sample holds a few counts of this clonotype. The V call is TRBV5-1, the J call TRBJ1-5; possibly TRBD1 for D (6 bases). The CDR3 is 14 residues long. V lost 2 bases to trimming and J lost 6 bases, with 12 bases between them. CDR1 and CDR2 from the germline V gene are SGHRS and YFSETQ. Here the CDR3 reads CASSFGGGAQPQHF. Written as DNA, the CDR3 is TGCGCCAGCAGCTTTGGAGGGGGGGCTCAGCCCCAGCATTTT.

This chain joins TRBV11-2 and TRBJ2-7; 7 bases map to TRBD1. Looked up from germline, CDR1 is SGHAT and CDR2 is FQNNGV. The J segment lost 4 bases and the V segment lost 0 bases, leaving 3 bases of the junction unmatched. This CDR3 region has 14 residues. CDR3: CASSLETGIYEQYF. CDR3 nucleotides: TGTGCCAGCAGCTTAGAGACAGGGATTTACGAGCAGTACTTC.

CDR3 sequence: CASSFAGASYEQYF. The CDR3 nucleotides are TGTGCCAGCAGCTTTGCAGGGGCCTCCTACGAGCAGTACTTC. J is TRBJ2-7 and V is TRBV6-2 or TRBV6-3, with TRBD1 as a possible D gene (6 bases). The CDR3 has 14 amino acids. The V end was cut by 6 bases, the J end by 0 bases, with 12 bases between. From germline, CDR1 is MNHEY and CDR2 SVGEGT.

The genes are TRBV10-1 and TRBJ1-2; D perhaps matches TRBD1 (6 bases). The CDR3 runs to 15 residues. CDR1 and CDR2 from the germline V gene are WNHNN and SYGVQD (reference sequence). The V and J ends lost 0 bases and 8 bases respectively, with 16 bases between them. CDR3 bases: TGCGCCAGCAGTGAGTCGCGGACAGCAAGACGGGGCTACACCTTC. Translating it yields CASSESRTARRGYTF.

The J gene is TRBJ2-7, the V gene TRBV4-3; TRBD1 matches at 7 bases. The CDR3 is 17 amino acids. V dropped 0 bases and J dropped 0; count of bases not matched to a gene: 8. The germline gives CDR1 LGHNA, CDR2 YSLEER. CDR3 nucleotide sequence: TGCGCCAGCAGCCAAGACCGACAGGGATACCTCTCCTACGAGCAGTACTTC. It translates to CASSQDRQGYLSYEQYF.